The rows below give T cell receptor beta chains drawn from one sample of a study of cytomegalovirus exposure and HLA in healthy donors. Using immunoSEQ multiplex PCR, the repertoire was profiled, and TCRdb retains in-frame clones only, with some absent. The data hold about 84,000 clones, with roughly 64% observed a single time. The sample was PBMCs. The receptors here all came from a woman in her forties in good health and CMV-seropositive. CDR3s include the opening cysteine and the closing phenylalanine or tryptophan. The order of the fields is clone size, D gene, J gene, V gene, CDR3 protein, CDR3 DNA. The D gene is left open where the match is weak. The size of a clone is reported for some rows only, either as once, few or many, or as a class for expanded clones.

>NA|TRBD1|TRBJ2-1|TRBV2
CATGQGPYNEQFF
TGTGCCACGGGACAGGGTCCTTACAATGAGCAGTTCTTC
>NA|TRBD1|TRBJ2-7|TRBV7-2
CASSYSGTGAYEQYF
TGTGCCAGCAGCTACTCCGGGACAGGAGCCTACGAGCAGTACTTC
>NA|NA|TRBJ1-1|TRBV21-1
CASCPSSLGGEGNTEAFF
TGTGCCAGCTGCCCCTCCAGTCTTGGCGGCGAGGGGAACACTGAAGCTTTCTTT
>NA|NA|TRBJ2-7|TRBV5-8
CASSSGRTAFGSEQYF
TGTGCCAGCAGCTCAGGTAGGACCGCCTTTGGGAGCGAGCAGTACTTC
>NA|NA|TRBJ2-7|TRBV20-1
CSARGFDEQYF
TGCAGTGCTCGGGGGTTCGACGAGCAGTACTTC
>NA|TRBD1|TRBJ1-5|TRBV28
CASSFGQGPQHF
TGTGCCAGCAGTTTCGGACAGGGCCCCCAGCATTTT
>NA|NA|TRBJ2-1|TRBV7-2
CASSSRRQVHEQFF
TGTGCCAGCAGCTCGCGAAGACAGGTTCATGAGCAGTTCTTC
>NA|NA|TRBJ2-7|TRBV2
CASSGDIYEQYF
TGTGCCAGCAGTGGAGACATCTACGAGCAGTACTTC
>few|NA|TRBJ2-2|TRBV7-2
CASSLGGQGSTGELFF
TGTGCCAGCAGCTTGGGTGGCCAGGGCAGCACCGGGGAGCTGTTTTTT
>once|TRBD1|TRBJ1-2|TRBV25-1
CASSELGADRGGSYGYTF
TGTGCCAGCAGTGAATTAGGGGCGGACAGGGGCGGCAGCTATGGCTACACCTTC
>NA|TRBD1|TRBJ1-4|TRBV30
CAWSYRGQGERFHEKLFF
TGTGCCTGGAGCTACCGGGGACAGGGGGAGCGTTTTCATGAAAAACTGTTTTTT
>NA|NA|TRBJ2-7|TRBV11-2
CASSLSAGSTEQYF
TGTGCCAGCAGCTTAAGCGCAGGGTCGACCGAGCAGTACTTC
>NA|NA|TRBJ2-7|TRBV6-1
CASSTRVAYEQYF
TGTGCCAGCAGTACCAGAGTAGCGTACGAGCAGTACTTC
>NA|NA|TRBJ2-1|TRBV2
CASSERNEQFF
TGTGCCAGCAGTGAACGCAATGAGCAGTTCTTC
>few|TRBD2|TRBJ2-7|TRBV5-6
CASSPSGSSYEQYF
TGTGCCAGCAGCCCAAGCGGGAGCTCCTACGAGCAGTACTTC
>few|NA|TRBJ2-1|TRBV6-1
CASSEWPAGAYNEQFF
TGTGCCAGCAGTGAATGGCCGGCAGGGGCTTACAATGAGCAGTTCTTC
>NA|NA|TRBJ2-2|TRBV4-3
CASSQDRSPGELFF
TGCGCCAGCAGCCAAGACCGTTCCCCCGGGGAGCTGTTTTTT
>NA|NA|TRBJ1-1|TRBV19
CASSIQTRTEAFF
TGTGCCAGTAGTATCCAGACGCGGACTGAAGCTTTCTTT
>few|TRBD2|TRBJ2-2|TRBV4-1
CASSHATSGKTGELFF
TGCGCCAGCAGCCACGCGACTAGCGGGAAGACCGGGGAGCTGTTTTTT
>NA|TRBD1|TRBJ1-3|TRBV28
CASPEGQNSGNTIYF
TGTGCCAGCCCTGAGGGACAGAACTCTGGAAACACCATATATTTT
>NA|TRBD1|TRBJ2-7|TRBV27
CASSPGPGQGSYEQYF
TGTGCCAGCAGTCCTGGACCGGGACAGGGATCCTACGAGCAGTACTTC
>few|NA|TRBJ2-1|TRBV28
CASSSPRGGLGTNEQFF
TGTGCCAGCAGTAGCCCTAGGGGGGGGCTGGGAACTAATGAGCAGTTCTTC
>NA|NA|TRBJ1-5|TRBV27
CASSFGGGGNQPQHF
TGTGCCAGCAGTTTCGGGGGGGGCGGCAATCAGCCCCAGCATTTT
>NA|TRBD2|TRBJ2-5|TRBV27
CASWQRERETQYF
TGTGCCAGCTGGCAGCGGGAAAGAGAGACCCAGTACTTC
>few|NA|TRBJ1-1|TRBV6-1
CASTWGVTEAFF
TGTGCCAGCACATGGGGAGTCACTGAAGCTTTCTTT
>few|TRBD1|TRBJ2-5|TRBV5-1
CASSSGQAREETQYF
TGCGCCAGCAGCTCCGGACAGGCGAGAGAAGAGACCCAGTACTTC
>NA|TRBD1|TRBJ2-7|TRBV28
CASTPGQRSYEQYF
TGTGCCAGCACCCCGGGACAGCGCTCCTACGAGCAGTACTTC
>NA|TRBD1|TRBJ2-5|TRBV7-2
CASSLAVGDSQETQYF
TGTGCCAGCAGCTTAGCGGTCGGGGACAGCCAAGAGACCCAGTACTTC
>NA|NA|TRBJ2-5|TRBV7-7
CASSSNNEETQYF
TGTGCCAGCAGCTCAAACAACGAAGAGACCCAGTACTTC
>NA|TRBD2|TRBJ2-3|TRBV18
CASSPASGRADTQYF
TGTGCCAGCTCACCGGCTAGCGGGAGGGCCGATACGCAGTATTTT
>NA|NA|TRBJ2-5|TRBV28
CASTTPGETQYF
TGTGCCAGCACCACCCCAGGGGAGACCCAGTACTTC
>NA|NA|TRBJ2-1|TRBV4-1
CASSQDNRAGIYNEQFF
TGCGCCAGCAGCCAGGACAACAGAGCGGGTATTTACAATGAGCAGTTCTTC
>NA|TRBD1|TRBJ2-3|TRBV7-2
CASSQGASTDTQYF
TGTGCCAGCAGCCAGGGGGCTAGCACAGATACGCAGTATTTT
>NA|NA|TRBJ1-1|TRBV27
CASSFSLSGDTEAFF
TGTGCCAGCAGTTTTAGCCTCTCCGGTGACACTGAAGCTTTCTTT
>few|TRBD1|TRBJ1-4|TRBV27
CASSFTRNRGGEKLFF
TGTGCCAGCAGTTTTACCCGAAACAGGGGAGGAGAAAAACTGTTTTTT
>NA|NA|TRBJ1-4|TRBV27
CASSAVRGKNEKLFF
TGTGCCAGCAGCGCTGTGAGGGGGAAAAATGAAAAACTGTTTTTT
>NA|NA|TRBJ2-7|TRBV27
CASSLSPGNTPYEQYF
TGTGCCAGCAGTTTATCGCCAGGGAACACCCCCTACGAGCAGTACTTC
>NA|TRBD1|TRBJ1-1|TRBV5-1
CASSLQGGEAFF
TGCGCCAGCAGCCTACAGGGGGGTGAAGCTTTCTTT
>NA|TRBD2|TRBJ2-1|TRBV5-4
CASSSATSGRATEQFF
TGTGCCAGCAGCTCCGCGACTAGCGGGAGGGCCACTGAGCAGTTCTTC
>NA|NA|TRBJ2-3|TRBV27
CASSLSQGNTDTQYF
TGTGCCAGCAGTTTATCCCAGGGGAACACAGATACGCAGTATTTT
>NA|TRBD2|TRBJ2-7|TRBV9
CASSLAGTSGRHPYEQYF
TGTGCCAGCAGCCTCGCCGGAACTAGCGGGAGGCATCCCTACGAGCAGTACTTC
>NA|NA|TRBJ2-7|TRBV4-2
CASSHGPASDSYEQYF
TGTGCCAGCAGCCACGGGCCCGCTAGCGACTCCTACGAGCAGTACTTC
>NA|NA|TRBJ1-5|TRBV2
CASSESSSSNQPQHF
TGTGCCAGCAGTGAATCATCCAGTAGCAATCAGCCCCAGCATTTT
>NA|NA|TRBJ1-3|TRBV4-2
CASSPTSDRPSGNTIYF
TGTGCCAGCAGTCCCACCTCAGACAGACCCTCTGGAAACACCATATATTTT
>NA|TRBD1|TRBJ1-4|TRBV4-1
CASSQVRTGVEKLFF
TGCGCCAGCAGCCAAGTGAGGACAGGGGTTGAAAAACTGTTTTTT
>few|NA|TRBJ1-2|TRBV28
CASSPPQGLSRGYTF
TGTGCCAGCAGTCCTCCCCAGGGTCTAAGCCGGGGCTACACCTTC
>NA|TRBD1|TRBJ1-1|TRBV27
CASSLTGGTEAFF
TGTGCCAGCAGCCTGACAGGGGGGACTGAAGCTTTCTTT
>few|NA|TRBJ2-5|TRBV28
CASSFGEVETQYF
TGTGCCAGCAGTTTTGGGGAGGTGGAGACCCAGTACTTC
>few|NA|TRBJ2-7|TRBV28
CASSPLAGPNSYEQYF
TGTGCCAGCAGTCCTCTGGCAGGGCCCAATTCCTACGAGCAGTACTTC
>NA|NA|TRBJ1-1|TRBV7-9
CASMLGTGRDTNTEAFF
TGTGCCAGCATGCTCGGCACAGGAAGGGACACGAACACTGAAGCTTTCTTT
>NA|TRBD2|TRBJ2-3|TRBV30
CAWSSGSFTDTQYF
TGTGCCTGGAGTAGCGGGAGTTTCACAGATACGCAGTATTTT
>NA|NA|TRBJ1-1|TRBV5-1
CASSLVSGADSTEAFF
TGCGCCAGCAGCTTGGTGTCAGGGGCTGATAGCACTGAAGCTTTCTTT
>NA|TRBD1|TRBJ2-2|TRBV29-1
CSADRGHTGELFF
TGCAGCGCGGACAGGGGGCATACCGGGGAGCTGTTTTTT
>NA|TRBD2|TRBJ2-7|TRBV28
CASSLLAGAKSYEQYF
TGTGCCAGCAGTCTCCTAGCGGGAGCGAAGTCCTACGAGCAGTACTTC
>NA|NA|TRBJ1-1|TRBV29-1
CSVSRSNTEAFF
TGCAGCGTTTCTCGGTCGAACACTGAAGCTTTCTTT
>NA|TRBD2|TRBJ2-2|TRBV4-1
CASSQDYIGLADTGELFF
TGCGCCAGCAGCCAAGATTATATTGGGCTAGCGGACACCGGGGAGCTGTTTTTT
>NA|TRBD2|TRBJ2-1|TRBV27
CASSLRAGGAGNEQFF
TGTGCCAGCAGTCTTAGGGCGGGAGGTGCGGGCAATGAGCAGTTCTTC
>few|TRBD1|TRBJ2-1|TRBV2
CASILAGGNEQFF
TGTGCCAGCATACTGGCAGGGGGCAATGAGCAGTTCTTC
>NA|NA|TRBJ2-1|TRBV7-9
CASSLDRTHNEQFF
TGTGCCAGCAGCTTAGACAGAACCCACAATGAGCAGTTCTTC
>NA|NA|TRBJ1-1|TRBV7-2
CASSLAVGRGTEAFF
TGTGCCAGCAGCTTAGCGGTAGGTCGGGGAACTGAAGCTTTCTTT